This TCR beta chain derives from a study of CD8 T cells in ankylosing spondylitis. Study-wide results and limits: Seemingly distinctive of ankylosing spondylitis blood was a TCR beta motif formed by eight highly homologous variants. The clones that were linked to disease were reported to be significantly enriched in matched synovial fluid samples from ankylosing spondylitis patients.

A word on this clonotype: Its target is unknown.

TCRdb passed the 5' RACE reads through MiXCR, listing each CDR3 protein once. The sample lists fewer than 750,000 distinct CDR3 sequences, 19% seen once, with about 19% in the top ten. Germline CDR1 reads LNHDA; CDR2 reads SQIVND (reference sequence). CDR3 length: 15 amino acids. Unmatched junction bases numbered 3, after V lost 3 bases and J lost 4 bases. What was sequenced was blood, either unsorted or a sorted T cell fraction (not recorded which). The chain combines TRBV19 with TRBJ2-1, with TRBD2 matching 10 bases. This receptor was obtained from a male donor with ankylosing spondylitis. This chain's CDR3 is CASSIVGLAYNEQFF. CDR3 sequence (DNA): TGTGCCAGTAGTATCGTGGGACTAGCGTACAATGAGCAGTTCTTC.